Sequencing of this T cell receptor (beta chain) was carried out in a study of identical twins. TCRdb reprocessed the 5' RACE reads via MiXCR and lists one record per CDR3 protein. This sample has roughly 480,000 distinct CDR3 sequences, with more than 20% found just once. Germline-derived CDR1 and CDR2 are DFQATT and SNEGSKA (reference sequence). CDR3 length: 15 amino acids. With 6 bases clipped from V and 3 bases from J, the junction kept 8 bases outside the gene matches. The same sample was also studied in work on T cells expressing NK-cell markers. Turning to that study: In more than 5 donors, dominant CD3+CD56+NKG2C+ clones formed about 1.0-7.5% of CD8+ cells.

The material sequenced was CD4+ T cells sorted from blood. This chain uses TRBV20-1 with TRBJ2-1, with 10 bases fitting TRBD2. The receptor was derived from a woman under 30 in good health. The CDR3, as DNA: TGCAGTGCCCTCGGCGTAGCGGGGGGCTACAATGAGCAGTTCTTC. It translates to CSALGVAGGYNEQFF.